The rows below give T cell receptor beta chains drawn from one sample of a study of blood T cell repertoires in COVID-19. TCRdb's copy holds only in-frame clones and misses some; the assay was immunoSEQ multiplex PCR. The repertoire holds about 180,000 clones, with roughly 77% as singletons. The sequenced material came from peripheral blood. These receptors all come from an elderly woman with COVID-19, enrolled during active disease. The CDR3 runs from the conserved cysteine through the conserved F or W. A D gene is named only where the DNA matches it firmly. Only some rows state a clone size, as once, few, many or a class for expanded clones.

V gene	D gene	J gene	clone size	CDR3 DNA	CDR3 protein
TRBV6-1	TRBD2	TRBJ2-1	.	TGTGCCAGCAGTGAAGATGGGAGACTAGCGGGAGGGGGGTACAATGAGCAGTTCTTC	CASSEDGRLAGGGYNEQFF
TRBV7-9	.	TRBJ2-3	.	TGTGCCAGGGACACAGGGAGCACAGATACGCAGTATTTT	CARDTGSTDTQYF
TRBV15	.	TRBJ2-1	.	TGTGCCACCAGCGCGGAGGGCTCCTACAATGAGCAGTTCTTC	CATSAEGSYNEQFF
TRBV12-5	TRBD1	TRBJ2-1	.	TGTGCTAGTGGTGGGAAGGGACAGGGGGCACATGAGCAGTTCTTC	CASGGKGQGAHEQFF
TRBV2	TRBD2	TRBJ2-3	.	TGTGCCAGCCGGGGGGACGGCACAGATACGCAGTATTTT	CASRGDGTDTQYF
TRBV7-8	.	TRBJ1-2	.	TGTGCCAGCAGCGCTACAGGAGCTTCAGGCTACACCTTC	CASSATGASGYTF
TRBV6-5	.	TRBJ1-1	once	TGTGCCAGCAGTTACACCCGAGGCACTGAAGCTTTCTTT	CASSYTRGTEAFF
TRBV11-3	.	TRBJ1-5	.	TGTGCCAGCAGCCGCGGATGGAATCAGCCCCAGCATTTT	CASSRGWNQPQHF
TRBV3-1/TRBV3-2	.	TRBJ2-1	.	TGTGCCAGCAGCCAAGTTCTGGGGGCGCCGGGGTTCTTC	CASSQVLGAPGFF
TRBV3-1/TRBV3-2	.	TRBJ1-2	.	TGTGCCAGCAGCCAAGATTGGGGACATTACACCTTC	CASSQDWGHYTF
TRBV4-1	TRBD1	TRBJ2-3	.	TGCGCCAGCAGCCCGCGGGACAGGGGTCTTAGCGGGGCCCTCACAGATACGCAGTATTTT	CASSPRDRGLSGALTDTQYF
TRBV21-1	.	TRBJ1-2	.	TGTGCCAGCAGCAATGAGGTTGGCAACGTTCTTGGCTACACCTTC	CASSNEVGNVLGYTF
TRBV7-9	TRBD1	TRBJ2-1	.	TGTGCCAGCAGCTTAGGACAGGGATCGGGAGAGCAGTTCTTC	CASSLGQGSGEQFF
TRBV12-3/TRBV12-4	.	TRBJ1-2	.	TGTGCCAGCAGTTTCAGGGGCGGCTACACCTTC	CASSFRGGYTF
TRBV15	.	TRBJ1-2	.	TGTGCCACCAGCAGAGATAATGAGGGCTGGAATGGCTACACCTTC	CATSRDNEGWNGYTF
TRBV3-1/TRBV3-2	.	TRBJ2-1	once	TGTGCCAGCAGCGTACAGGTAAACAATGAGCAGTTCTTC	CASSVQVNNEQFF
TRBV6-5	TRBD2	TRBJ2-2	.	TGTGCCAGCAGTTACGCTCTCGGGGGGACCGGGGAGCTGTTTTTT	CASSYALGGTGELFF
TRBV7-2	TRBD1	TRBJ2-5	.	TGTGCCAGCAGCCTTCAGGGGGCGGTTTTAGAGACCCAGTACTTC	CASSLQGAVLETQYF
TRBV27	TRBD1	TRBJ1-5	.	TGTGCCAGCAGTTTGGGACAGACAAATCAGCCCCAGCATTTT	CASSLGQTNQPQHF
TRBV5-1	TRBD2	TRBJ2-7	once	TGCGCCACTATGGGGCTAGCGGGAGGAGAGCAGTACTTC	CATMGLAGGEQYF
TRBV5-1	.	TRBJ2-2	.	TGCGCCAGCAGCGAGCAGGCCGCCTTCACCAGGGAGCTGTTTTTT	CASSEQAAFTRELFF
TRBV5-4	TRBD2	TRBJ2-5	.	TGTGCCAGCAGTCCGAATATAGCGGGAGGAATTCAAGAGACCCAGTACTTC	CASSPNIAGGIQETQYF
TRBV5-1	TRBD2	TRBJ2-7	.	TGCGCCAGCAGCGACCTAGCGGGAGATGGCGAGCAGTACTTC	CASSDLAGDGEQYF
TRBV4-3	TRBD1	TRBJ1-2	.	TGCGCCAGCAGCCAATTGACAGGGAGAGGCTACACCTTC	CASSQLTGRGYTF
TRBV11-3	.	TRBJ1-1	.	TGTGCCAGCAGCTTAGGGGCGTCGGTCCCTGAAGCTTTCTTT	CASSLGASVPEAFF
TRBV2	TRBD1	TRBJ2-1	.	TGTGCCAGCAGCGCCATGGGGACAGGGGGGGATGAGCAGTTCTTC	CASSAMGTGGDEQFF
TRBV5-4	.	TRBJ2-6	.	TGTGCCAGCAGCCACCCAGGGTCGGGGGCCAACGTCCTGACTTTC	CASSHPGSGANVLTF
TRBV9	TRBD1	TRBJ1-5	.	TGTGCCAGCAGCCCGACAGGGGGAGGCAATCAGCCCCAGCATTTT	CASSPTGGGNQPQHF
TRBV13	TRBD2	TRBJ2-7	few	TGTGCCAGCAGCTTCGGGGGAGGGAGCTCCTACGAGCAGTACTTC	CASSFGGGSSYEQYF
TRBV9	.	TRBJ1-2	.	TGTGCCAGCAGCTTGCCTGTTAGTGGCTACACCTTC	CASSLPVSGYTF
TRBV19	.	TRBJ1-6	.	TGTGCCAGTACAGGACAGCTCTCCTATAATTCACCCCTCCACTTT	CASTGQLSYNSPLHF
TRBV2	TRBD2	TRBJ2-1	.	TGTGCCAGCAGTCTTCTAGCGGTCTCCTACAATGAGCAGTTCTTC	CASSLLAVSYNEQFF
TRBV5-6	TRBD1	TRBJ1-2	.	TGTGCCAGCAGCCCGGACAGGGGCGACTATGGCTACACCTTC	CASSPDRGDYGYTF
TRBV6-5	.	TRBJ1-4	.	TGTGCCAGCAGTAACCAGGGGATGGCTAATGAAAAACTGTTTTTT	CASSNQGMANEKLFF
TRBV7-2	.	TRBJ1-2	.	TGTGCCAGCAGCTTCACAGGGACCGAGGGCTATGGCTACACCTTC	CASSFTGTEGYGYTF
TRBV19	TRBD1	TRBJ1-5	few	TGTGCCAGCAGTGATACCGGGACAGGGATTGATCAGCCCCAGCATTTT	CASSDTGTGIDQPQHF
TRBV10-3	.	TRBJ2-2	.	TGTGCCATCAGTGAGTATAGTCCCGACACCGGGGAGCTGTTTTTT	CAISEYSPDTGELFF
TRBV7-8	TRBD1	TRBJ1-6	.	TGTGCCAGCAGCTCGCGAGCAGGACAGGGTGGAAATTCACCCCTCCACTTT	CASSSRAGQGGNSPLHF
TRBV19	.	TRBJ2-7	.	TGTGCCAGTAGTATGAGGGGGAGCTCCTACGAGCAGTACTTC	CASSMRGSSYEQYF
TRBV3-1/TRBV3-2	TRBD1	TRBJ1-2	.	TGTGCCAGCAGTCCGGGACAGGGGTTTTATGGCTACACCTTC	CASSPGQGFYGYTF
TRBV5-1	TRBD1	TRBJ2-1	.	TGCGCCAGCAGCTTCGGGACAGGGAGGGTCAATGAGCAGTTCTTC	CASSFGTGRVNEQFF
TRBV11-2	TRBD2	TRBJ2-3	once	TGTGCCAGCAGCCGAGCGGGGGGAACTTGGGATACGCAGTATTTT	CASSRAGGTWDTQYF
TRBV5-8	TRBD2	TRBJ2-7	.	TGTGCCAGCAGCTTGGCGGGGGGACCTTTGTACGAGCAGTACTTC	CASSLAGGPLYEQYF
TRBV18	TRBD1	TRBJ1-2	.	TGTGCCAGCTCACGCGTGGGACAGGGGGCCAACTATGGCTACACCTTC	CASSRVGQGANYGYTF
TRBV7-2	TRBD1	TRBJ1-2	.	TGTGCCAGCAGCTTAGGGGACAGCTACTATGGCTACACCTTC	CASSLGDSYYGYTF
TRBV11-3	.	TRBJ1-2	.	TGTGCCAGCAGCCCCGGACTCGGGAGGGCCTATGGCTACACCTTC	CASSPGLGRAYGYTF
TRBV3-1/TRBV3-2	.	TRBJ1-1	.	TGTGCCAGCAGCCAAGGCAGGAACACTGAAGCTTTCTTT	CASSQGRNTEAFF
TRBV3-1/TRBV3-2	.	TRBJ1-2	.	TGTGCCAGCAGCCAAGTGGACAACAACTATGGCTACACCTTC	CASSQVDNNYGYTF